This entry is about one TCR beta chain. A clone one base away is much larger, so this may be a read error. The data are from a study of T-cell reconstitution after alpha-beta-depleted transplantation in children. Unique molecular identifiers were incorporated into the prepared TCRbeta library. TCRdb redid the calling of the PCR reads with MiXCR, one entry per CDR3 protein. This sample carries roughly 100,000 distinct CDR3 sequences, roughly 8% of them seen once, and the ten largest clones take 5.5% to 8.5%. From germline, CDR1 is SGHTA and CDR2 FQGNSA. The CDR3 has 12 residues. This clonotype was sampled from a human donor who donated a stem cell graft to a child with congenital amegakaryocytic thrombocytopenia. This sample comprised PBMCs from the stem cell graft donor, obtained from the stem cell graft. The genes are TRBV7-2 and TRBJ2-2; D remains unclear. This CDR3 reads CASSARAGQLFF. The CDR3 DNA follows: TGTGCCAGCAGCGCAAGGGCCGGGCAGCTGTTTTTT.